Each of the 13 T cell receptor beta chains below was sequenced from the same sample in a study of long-term antiretroviral therapy in people with HIV. They ran version v3.0 of the immunoSEQ assay at survey level. Sequencing was performed with immunoSEQ multiplex PCR; in TCRdb, only in-frame clones are kept and a portion is missing. This table has about 28,000 clones, 90% appearing once. Here the sequenced sample was unsorted PBMCs, taken 3.2 years before starting antiretroviral therapy. The receptors come from a man aged 50 to 59 with HIV.

The rearrangement joins TRBV7-9 to TRBJ2-5, with TRBD2 identical over 8 bases. Trimming at V came to 4 bases and at J to 5 bases, leaving 6 bases not matched to a gene. Germline values: CDR1 SEHNR, CDR2 FQNEAQ (reference sequence). This CDR3 contains 14 residues. The CDR3 DNA follows: TGTGCCAGCAGCTCGGGACTAGGGATGGAGACCCAGTACTTC. Protein: CASSSGLGMETQYF.

The chain joins TRBV4-3 to TRBJ1-4; D might be TRBD1 (5 bases). Germline values: CDR1 LGHNA, CDR2 YSLEER. The CDR3 contains 15 residues. V was pared by 2 bases and J by 8 bases, with 15 bases between. CDR3 residues: CASSQTGAPPEKLFF. Here the CDR3 DNA reads TGCGCCAGCAGCCAAACCGGGGCCCCGCCCGAAAAACTGTTTTTT.

The chain is built from TRBV6-5 and TRBJ2-5; 8 bases map to TRBD1. The CDR3 contains 15 residues. CDR1 is MNHEY and CDR2 is SVGAGI in the germline V gene. V dropped 5 bases and J dropped 5; count of bases not matched to a gene: 10. DNA for the CDR3: TGTGCCAGCAGTCACCCTCAGGGGGCACAGGAGACCCAGTACTTC. It specifies CASSHPQGAQETQYF.

The chain links TRBV6-5 to TRBJ2-5; 8 bases fit TRBD1. This CDR3 is 14 amino acids long. Trimming at V came to 6 bases and at J to 5 bases, leaving 8 bases not matched to a gene. The germline CDR1 and CDR2 sequences are MNHEY and SVGAGI. CDR3 DNA sequence: TGTGCCAGCAGACGGACAGGGAGGTACGAGACCCAGTACTTC. Amino acids: CASRRTGRYETQYF.

V and J are TRBV5-1 and TRBJ1-6, with TRBD1 matching over 7 bases. Germline V gene sequence: CDR1 SGHRS, CDR2 YFSETQ. The CDR3 sequence is 16 residues long. V lost 4 bases, J lost 4 bases, and 8 bases stayed unmatched. The CDR3 sequence is CASSPEPGQYNSPLHF. The CDR3 coding sequence is TGCGCCAGCAGCCCGGAACCGGGACAGTATAATTCACCCCTCCACTTT. The whole variable domain, filled in from reference TRBV5-1 and TRBJ1-6, reads KAGVTQTPRYLIKTRGQQVTLSCSPISGHRSVSWYQQTPGQGLQFLFEYFSETQRNKGNFPGRFSGRQFSNSRSEMNVSTLELGDSALYLCASSPEPGQYNSPLHFGNGTRLTVT.

This chain connects TRBV10-2 to TRBJ2-7, with TRBD2 as a possible D gene (7 bases). This CDR3 region has 13 residues. Trimming cost V 9 bases and J 0 bases, with 12 bases left between them. CDR1 WSHSY and CDR2 SAAADI come from the germline V gene. CDR3 region: CASRGGASYEQYF. CDR3 nucleotide sequence: TGCGCCAGTAGGGGGGGGGCCTCCTACGAGCAGTACTTC.

The chain joins TRBV2 to TRBJ2-2; D is possibly TRBD2 (7 bases). Germline V lookup: CDR1 SNHLY, CDR2 FYNNEI. The CDR3 has 15 amino acids. Between the trimmed V and J ends, which lost 3 bases and 6 bases, there was a span of 14 bases. Written as DNA, the CDR3 is TGTGCCAGCAGTGAGAGGGGAGGGGGTTCCGGGGAGCTGTTTTTT. Amino acid sequence: CASSERGGGSGELFF. The full variable domain, its missing parts supplied by reference TRBV2 and TRBJ2-2, is EPEVTQTPSHQVTQMGQEVILRCVPISNHLYFYWYRQILGQKVEFLVSFYNNEISEKSEIFDDQFSVERPDGSNFTLKIRSTKLEDSAMYFCASSERGGGSGELFFGEGSRLTVL.

The rearrangement joins TRBV10-1 to TRBJ2-3; tentatively, D is TRBD1 (6 bases). Germline CDR1 reads WNHNN; CDR2 reads SYGVQD (reference sequence). The V and J ends lost 2 bases and 0 bases respectively, with 6 bases between them. The CDR3 totals 14 residues. CDR3 loop: CASSEGGSTDTQYF. CDR3 DNA sequence: TGCGCCAGCAGTGAGGGGGGCAGCACAGATACGCAGTATTTT.

The genes are TRBV19 and TRBJ1-2; TRBD1 agrees at 7 bases. Unmatched junction bases numbered 2, after V lost 4 bases and J lost 3 bases. The CDR3 runs to 13 residues. In germline, CDR1 is LNHDA, CDR2 SQIVND (reference sequence). The CDR3 sequence: CASSKDRDYGYTF. The CDR3 DNA reads TGTGCCAGTAGTAAAGACAGGGACTATGGCTACACCTTC.

Of note for this clone: This sample also contains other DNA sequences that code for the same CDR3. Here the CDR3 DNA reads TGCGCCAGCAGCTTGGGAAGCTCTGGAAACACCATATATTTT. Translated: CASSLGSSGNTIYF. The chain employs TRBV5-1 and TRBJ1-3, with unresolved D. This CDR3 comprises 14 residues. The germline V and J ends were trimmed by 0 bases and 0 bases, with 4 bases remaining between them. Looked up from germline, CDR1 is SGHRS and CDR2 is YFSETQ. The variable domain in full, with the rest retrieved from reference TRBV5-1 and TRBJ1-3, is KAGVTQTPRYLIKTRGQQVTLSCSPISGHRSVSWYQQTPGQGLQFLFEYFSETQRNKGNFPGRFSGRQFSNSRSEMNVSTLELGDSALYLCASSLGSSGNTIYFGEGSWLTVV.

The chain recombines TRBV6-6 with TRBJ2-7, with a tentative D call TRBD1 (5 bases). Germline-derived CDR1 and CDR2 are MNHNY and SVGAGI (reference sequence). This CDR3 has 14 residues. V lost 6 bases and J 2 bases, leaving 14 bases between the germline ends. CDR3 sequence: CASRSSGAPYEQYF. CDR3 coding DNA: TGTGCCAGCAGATCCTCTGGGGCACCCTACGAGCAGTACTTC.

The V gene is TRBV18, the J gene TRBJ1-6; 8 bases agree with TRBD1. CDR1 is KGHSH, CDR2 LQKENI, per germline. This CDR3 region has 15 residues. The V segment lost 1 base and the J segment 10 bases; nucleotides outside the gene matches: 6. The CDR3 DNA reads as TGTGCCAGCTCACCACGGCAGGGGGCTGAGTCACCCCTCCACTTT. Residues: CASSPRQGAESPLHF. Full variable domain (outside the CDR3, taken from reference TRBV18 and TRBJ1-6): NAGVMQNPRHLVRRRGQEARLRCSPMKGHSHVYWYRQLPEEGLKFMVYLQKENIIDESGMPKERFSAEFPKEGPSILRIQQVVRGDSAAYFCASSPRQGAESPLHFGNGTRLTVT.

The V gene is TRBV9, the J gene TRBJ1-1; D is perhaps TRBD1 (6 bases). Per the germline V gene, CDR1 is SGDLS and CDR2 is YYNGEE. Trimming took 2 bases from V and 4 from J, leaving 12 bases between them. The CDR3 loop spans 14 amino acids. CDR3 loop: CASSVQGTGTEAFF. DNA for the CDR3: TGTGCCAGCAGCGTTCAGGGGACGGGCACTGAAGCTTTCTTT.